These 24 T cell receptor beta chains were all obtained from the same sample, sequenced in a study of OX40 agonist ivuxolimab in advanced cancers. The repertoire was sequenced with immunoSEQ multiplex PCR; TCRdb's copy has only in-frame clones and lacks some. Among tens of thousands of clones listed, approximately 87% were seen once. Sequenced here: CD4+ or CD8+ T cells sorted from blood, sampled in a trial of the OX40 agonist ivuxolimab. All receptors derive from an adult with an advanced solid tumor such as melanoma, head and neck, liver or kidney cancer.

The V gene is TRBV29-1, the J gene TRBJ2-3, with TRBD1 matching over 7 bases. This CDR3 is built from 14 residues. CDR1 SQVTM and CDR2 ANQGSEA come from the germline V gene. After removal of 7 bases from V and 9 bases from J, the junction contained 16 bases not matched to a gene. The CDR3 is CSGTRQGSFGTQYF. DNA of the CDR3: TGCAGCGGGACGAGACAGGGCTCCTTCGGAACGCAGTATTTT.

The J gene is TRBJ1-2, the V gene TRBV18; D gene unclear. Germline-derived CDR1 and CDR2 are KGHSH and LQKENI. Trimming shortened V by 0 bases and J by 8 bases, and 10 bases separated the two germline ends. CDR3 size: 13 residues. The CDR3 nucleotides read TGTGCCAGCTCACCACCAAACTCGGAGGGCTACACCTTC. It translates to CASSPPNSEGYTF.

CDR3 amino acids: CASSVAGANTGELFF. The DNA for the CDR3 is TGTGCCAGCAGTGTAGCGGGGGCGAACACCGGGGAGCTGTTTTTT. The chain has TRBV7-3 and TRBJ2-2, with 9 bases aligning to TRBD2. This CDR3 has 15 amino acids. Germline assignment: CDR1 SGHTA and CDR2 FQGTGA. With 6 bases clipped from V and 0 bases from J, the junction kept 2 bases outside the gene matches. Variable domain in full (rest from reference TRBV7-3 and TRBJ2-2): GAGVSQTPSNKVTEKGKYVELRCDPISGHTALYWYRQSLGQGPEFLIYFQGTGAADDSGLPNDRFFAVRPEGSVSTLKIQRTERGDSAVYLCASSVAGANTGELFFGEGSRLTVL.

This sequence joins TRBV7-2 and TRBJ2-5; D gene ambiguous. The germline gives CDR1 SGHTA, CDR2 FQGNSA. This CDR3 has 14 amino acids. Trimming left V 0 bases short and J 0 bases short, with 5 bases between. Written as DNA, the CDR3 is TGTGCCAGCAGCTTAGCAGGGTACCAAGAGACCCAGTACTTC. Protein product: CASSLAGYQETQYF.

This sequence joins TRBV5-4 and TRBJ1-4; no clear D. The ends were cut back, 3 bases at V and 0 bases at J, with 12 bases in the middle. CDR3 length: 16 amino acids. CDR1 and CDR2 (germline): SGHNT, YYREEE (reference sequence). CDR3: CASSSQIGATNEKLFF. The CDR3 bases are TGTGCCAGCAGCTCACAGATTGGGGCAACTAATGAAAAACTGTTTTTT. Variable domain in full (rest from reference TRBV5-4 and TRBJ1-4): ETGVTQSPTHLIKTRGQQVTLRCSSQSGHNTVSWYQQALGQGPQFIFQYYREEENGRGNFPPRFSGLQFPNYSSELNVNALELDDSALYLCASSSQIGATNEKLFFGSGTQLSVL.

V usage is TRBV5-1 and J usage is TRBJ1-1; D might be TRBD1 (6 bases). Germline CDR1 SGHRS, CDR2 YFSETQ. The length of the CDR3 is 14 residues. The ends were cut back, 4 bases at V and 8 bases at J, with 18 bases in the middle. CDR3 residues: CASSPISGEAEAFF. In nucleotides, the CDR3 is TGCGCCAGCAGCCCTATCTCAGGGGAGGCGGAAGCTTTCTTT.

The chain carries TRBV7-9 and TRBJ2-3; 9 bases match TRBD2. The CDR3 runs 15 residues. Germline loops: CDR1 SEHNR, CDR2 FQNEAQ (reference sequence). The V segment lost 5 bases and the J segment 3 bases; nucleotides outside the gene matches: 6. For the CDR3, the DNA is TGTGCCAGCAGCCGCACGGCGGGGGGGACAGATACGCAGTATTTT. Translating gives CASSRTAGGTDTQYF.

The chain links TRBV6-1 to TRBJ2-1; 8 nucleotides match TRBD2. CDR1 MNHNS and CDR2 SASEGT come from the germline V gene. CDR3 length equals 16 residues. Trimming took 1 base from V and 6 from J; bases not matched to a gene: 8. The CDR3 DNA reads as TGTGCCAGCAGTGAAGGGTCTAGCGGGTTAATCAATGAGCAGTTCTTC. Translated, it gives CASSEGSSGLINEQFF.

As DNA, the CDR3 is TGCGCCAGCAGCCCCACTCAGTACAATGAGCAGTTCTTC. This sequence encodes CASSPTQYNEQFF. The genes are TRBV5-1 and TRBJ2-1; the D is unclear. Germline V gene data show CDR1 as SGHRS and CDR2 as YFSETQ. CDR3 size: 13 residues. V dropped 4 bases and J dropped 4 bases, with 9 bases sitting between them.

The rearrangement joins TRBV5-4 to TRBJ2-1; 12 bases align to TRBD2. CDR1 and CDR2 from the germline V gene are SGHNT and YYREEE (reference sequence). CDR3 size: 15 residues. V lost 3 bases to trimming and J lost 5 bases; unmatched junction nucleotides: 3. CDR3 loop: CASSSGLAGNNEQFF. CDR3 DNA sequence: TGTGCCAGCAGCTCCGGACTAGCGGGGAACAATGAGCAGTTCTTC.

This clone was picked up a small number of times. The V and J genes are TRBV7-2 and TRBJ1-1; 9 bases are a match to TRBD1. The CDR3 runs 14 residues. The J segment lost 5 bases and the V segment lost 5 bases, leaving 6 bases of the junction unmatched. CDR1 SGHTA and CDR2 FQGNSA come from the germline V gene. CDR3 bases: TGTGCCAGCAGCCGGGACAGGGCGGGTACTGAAGCTTTCTTT. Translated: CASSRDRAGTEAFF.

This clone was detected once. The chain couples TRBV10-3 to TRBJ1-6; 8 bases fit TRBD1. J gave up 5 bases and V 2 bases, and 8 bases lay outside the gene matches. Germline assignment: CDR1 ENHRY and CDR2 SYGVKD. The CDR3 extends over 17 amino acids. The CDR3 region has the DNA TGTGCCATCAGTGAGGCGATTGGGACAGGAAATAATTCACCCCTCCACTTT. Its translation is CAISEAIGTGNNSPLHF.

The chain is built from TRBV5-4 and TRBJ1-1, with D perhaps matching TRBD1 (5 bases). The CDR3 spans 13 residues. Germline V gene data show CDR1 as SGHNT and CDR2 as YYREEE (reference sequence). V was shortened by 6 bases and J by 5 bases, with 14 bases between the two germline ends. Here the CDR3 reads CASTTQVLTEAFF. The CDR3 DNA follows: TGTGCCAGCACAACACAGGTCCTGACTGAAGCTTTCTTT. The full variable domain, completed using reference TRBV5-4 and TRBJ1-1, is ETGVTQSPTHLIKTRGQQVTLRCSSQSGHNTVSWYQQALGQGPQFIFQYYREEENGRGNFPPRFSGLQFPNYSSELNVNALELDDSALYLCASTTQVLTEAFFGQGTRLTVV.

The CDR3 reads CASSIALAGARETQYF. The CDR3 DNA reads as TGTGCCAGTAGTATAGCCCTAGCGGGGGCCCGAGAGACCCAGTACTTC. The rearrangement uses TRBV19 and TRBJ2-5; 10 bases are a match to TRBD2. The CDR3 sequence is 16 residues long. The germline V gene encodes CDR1 LNHDA and CDR2 SQIVND (reference sequence). The V segment lost 1 base and the J segment 4 bases; nucleotides outside the gene matches: 6.

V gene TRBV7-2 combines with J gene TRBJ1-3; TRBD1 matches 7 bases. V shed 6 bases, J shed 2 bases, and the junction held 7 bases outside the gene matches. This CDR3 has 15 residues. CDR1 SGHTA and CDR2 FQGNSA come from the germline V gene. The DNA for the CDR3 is TGTGCCAGCAGGGGACAGTCTTGGACTGGAAACACCATATATTTT. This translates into CASRGQSWTGNTIYF.

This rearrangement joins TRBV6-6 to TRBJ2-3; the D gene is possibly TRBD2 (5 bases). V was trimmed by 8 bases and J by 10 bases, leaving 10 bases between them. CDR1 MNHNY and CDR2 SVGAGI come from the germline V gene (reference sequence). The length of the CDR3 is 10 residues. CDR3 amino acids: CASDLGAQYF. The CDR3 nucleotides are TGTGCCAGCGACCTCGGGGCGCAGTATTTT.

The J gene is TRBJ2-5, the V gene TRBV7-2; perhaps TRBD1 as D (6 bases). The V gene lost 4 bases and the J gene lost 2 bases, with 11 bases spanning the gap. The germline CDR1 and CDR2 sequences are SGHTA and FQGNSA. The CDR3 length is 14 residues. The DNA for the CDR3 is TGTGCCAGCAGCTCCGGACAGCATCAAGAGACCCAGTACTTC. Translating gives CASSSGQHQETQYF.

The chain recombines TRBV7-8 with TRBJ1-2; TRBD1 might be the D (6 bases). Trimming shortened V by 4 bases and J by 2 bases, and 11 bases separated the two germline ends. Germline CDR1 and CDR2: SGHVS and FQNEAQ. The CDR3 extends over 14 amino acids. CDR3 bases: TGTGCCAGCAGCTCGAGACAGGCCAACTATGGCTACACCTTC. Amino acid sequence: CASSSRQANYGYTF.

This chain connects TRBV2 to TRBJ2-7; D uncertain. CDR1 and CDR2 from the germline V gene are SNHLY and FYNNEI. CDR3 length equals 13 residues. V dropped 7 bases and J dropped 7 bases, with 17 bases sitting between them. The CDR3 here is CASKRQPFGEQYF. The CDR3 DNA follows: TGTGCCAGCAAACGCCAGCCATTCGGGGAGCAGTACTTC.

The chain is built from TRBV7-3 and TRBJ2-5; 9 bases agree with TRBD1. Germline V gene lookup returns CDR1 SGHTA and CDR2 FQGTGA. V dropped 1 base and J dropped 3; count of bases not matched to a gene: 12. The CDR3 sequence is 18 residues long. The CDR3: CASSLRGTGRLLEETQYF. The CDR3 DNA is TGTGCCAGCAGCTTAAGAGGGACAGGGCGTTTGTTGGAAGAGACCCAGTACTTC.

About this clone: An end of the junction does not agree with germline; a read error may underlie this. The CDR3: CSVRATHTQYF. For the CDR3, the DNA is TGCAGTGTTAGAGCAACCCATACGCAGTATTTT. This chain uses TRBV20-1 with TRBJ2-3, with no clear D. In germline, CDR1 is DFQATT, CDR2 SNEGSKA (reference sequence). The CDR3 extends over 11 amino acids.

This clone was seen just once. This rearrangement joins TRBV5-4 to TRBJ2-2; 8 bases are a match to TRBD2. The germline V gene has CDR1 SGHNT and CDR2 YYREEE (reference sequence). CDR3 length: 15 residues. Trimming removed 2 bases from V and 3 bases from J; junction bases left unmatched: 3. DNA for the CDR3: TGTGCCAGCAGCTTAGTAGCGGGGTACACCGGGGAGCTGTTTTTT. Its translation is CASSLVAGYTGELFF.

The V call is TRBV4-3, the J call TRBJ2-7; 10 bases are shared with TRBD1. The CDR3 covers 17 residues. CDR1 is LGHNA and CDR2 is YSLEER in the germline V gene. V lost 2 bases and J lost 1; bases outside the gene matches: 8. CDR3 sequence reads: CASSQSSGQGTSYEQYF. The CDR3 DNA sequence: TGCGCCAGCAGCCAAAGCTCGGGACAGGGGACATCCTACGAGCAGTACTTC.

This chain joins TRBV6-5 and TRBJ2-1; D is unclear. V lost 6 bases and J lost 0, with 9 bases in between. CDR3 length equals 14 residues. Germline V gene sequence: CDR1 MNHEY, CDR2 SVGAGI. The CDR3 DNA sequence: TGTGCCAGCAGCGGCGTGAGCTCCTACAATGAGCAGTTCTTC. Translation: CASSGVSSYNEQFF.